The TCR beta chain under discussion was sequenced for a study of blood T cell repertoires in COVID-19. At the level of the study: There were acute and convalescent COVID-19 samples, and they came from the United States, Italy and Spain.

CDR3 size: 13 residues. Germline V lookup: CDR1 SGHVS, CDR2 FQNEAQ. V was cut by 3 bases and J by 8 bases, with 11 bases left in between. Under the authors' procedure: Estimates of nucleated cell counts were drawn from the amplification of reference gene primers. Generated by immunoSEQ multiplex PCR, the TCRdb table keeps only in-frame clones and is missing some. V, J and clone size were drawn from that table, and D and trimming were deduced from the DNA. The repertoire holds a few hundred thousand clones, with roughly 85% as singletons. This clone was seen a single time. This receptor was obtained from a woman between 18 and 30 years old with acute or convalescent COVID-19. The chain carries TRBV7-8 and TRBJ2-1, with D maybe TRBD2 (6 bases). Sequenced: peripheral blood. In DNA, the CDR3 is TGTGCCAGCAGCTTCGGTGTAGCGGATGAGCAGTTCTTC. Protein sequence: CASSFGVADEQFF.